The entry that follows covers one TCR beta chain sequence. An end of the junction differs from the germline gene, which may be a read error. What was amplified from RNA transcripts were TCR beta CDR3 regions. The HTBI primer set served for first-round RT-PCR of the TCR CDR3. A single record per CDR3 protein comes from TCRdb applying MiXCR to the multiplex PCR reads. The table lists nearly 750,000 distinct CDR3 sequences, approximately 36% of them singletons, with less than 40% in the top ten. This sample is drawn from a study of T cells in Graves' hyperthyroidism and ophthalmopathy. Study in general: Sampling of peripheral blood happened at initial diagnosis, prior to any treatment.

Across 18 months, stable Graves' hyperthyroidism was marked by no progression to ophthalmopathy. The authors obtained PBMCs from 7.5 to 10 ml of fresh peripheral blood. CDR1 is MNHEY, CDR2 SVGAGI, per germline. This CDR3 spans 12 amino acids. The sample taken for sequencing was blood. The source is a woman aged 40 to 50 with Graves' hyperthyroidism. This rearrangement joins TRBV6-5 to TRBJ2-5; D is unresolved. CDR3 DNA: TGTGCCTGCAGTCCCCATCAGGAGACCCAGTACTTC. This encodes CACSPHQETQYF.